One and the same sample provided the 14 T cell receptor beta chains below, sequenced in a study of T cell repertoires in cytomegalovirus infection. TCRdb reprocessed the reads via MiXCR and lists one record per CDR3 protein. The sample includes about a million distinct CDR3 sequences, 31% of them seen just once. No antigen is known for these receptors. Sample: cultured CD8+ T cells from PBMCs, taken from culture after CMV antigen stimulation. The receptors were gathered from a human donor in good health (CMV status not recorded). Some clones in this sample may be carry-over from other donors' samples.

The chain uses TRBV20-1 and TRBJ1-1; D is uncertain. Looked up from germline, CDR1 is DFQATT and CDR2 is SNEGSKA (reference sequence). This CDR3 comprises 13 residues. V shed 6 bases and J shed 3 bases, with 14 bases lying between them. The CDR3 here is CSATTRADTEAFF. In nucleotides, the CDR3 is TGCAGTGCCACCACTCGGGCGGACACTGAAGCTTTCTTT.

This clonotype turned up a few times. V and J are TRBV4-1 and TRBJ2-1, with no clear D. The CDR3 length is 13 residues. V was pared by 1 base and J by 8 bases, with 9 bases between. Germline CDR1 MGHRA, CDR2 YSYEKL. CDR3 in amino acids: CASSQVEADEQFF. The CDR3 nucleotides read TGCGCCAGCAGCCAAGTAGAAGCCGATGAGCAGTTCTTC.

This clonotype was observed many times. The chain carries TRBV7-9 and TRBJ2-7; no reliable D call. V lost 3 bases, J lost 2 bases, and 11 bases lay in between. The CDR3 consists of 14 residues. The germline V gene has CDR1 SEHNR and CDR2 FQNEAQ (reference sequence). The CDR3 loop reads CASSLDPFPYEQYV. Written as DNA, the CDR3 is TGTGCCAGCAGCTTGGACCCATTCCCCTACGAGCAGTACGTC.

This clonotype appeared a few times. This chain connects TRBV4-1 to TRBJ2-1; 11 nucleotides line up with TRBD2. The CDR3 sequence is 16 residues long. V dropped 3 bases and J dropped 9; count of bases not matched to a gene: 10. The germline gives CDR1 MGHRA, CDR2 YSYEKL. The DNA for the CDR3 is TGCGCCAGCAGCCAGGAACTAGCGGGGGCCCGGACTGAGCAGTTCTTC. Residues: CASSQELAGARTEQFF.

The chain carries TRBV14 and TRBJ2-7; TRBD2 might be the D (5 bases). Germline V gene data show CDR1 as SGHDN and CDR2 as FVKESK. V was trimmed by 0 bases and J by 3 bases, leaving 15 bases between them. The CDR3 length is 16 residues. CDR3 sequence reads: CASSQDETGGFYEQYV. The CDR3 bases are TGTGCCAGCAGCCAAGATGAAACTGGAGGATTCTACGAGCAGTACGTC.

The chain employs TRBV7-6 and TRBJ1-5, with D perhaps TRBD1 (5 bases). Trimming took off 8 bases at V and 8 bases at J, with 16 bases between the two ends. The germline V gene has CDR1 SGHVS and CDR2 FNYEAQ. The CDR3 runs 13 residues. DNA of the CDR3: TGTGCCAGCTCCAAGGGGCGGCGGGAGCCCCAGCATTTT. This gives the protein CASSKGRREPQHF.

CDR3 sequence reads: CASSSPQTGEKLFF. Here the CDR3 DNA reads TGTGCCAGCAGCTCCCCCCAGACGGGTGAAAAACTGTTTTTT. This chain joins TRBV7-4 and TRBJ1-4; no definite D call. Germline V CDR1 and CDR2: SGHVT, SQSDAQ. V was cut by 4 bases and J by 7 bases, with 13 bases left in between. CDR3 length: 14 residues.

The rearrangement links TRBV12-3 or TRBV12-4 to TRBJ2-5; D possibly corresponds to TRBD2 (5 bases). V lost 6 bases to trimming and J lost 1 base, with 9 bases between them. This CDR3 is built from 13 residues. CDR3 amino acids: CASSPDFQETQYF. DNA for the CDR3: TGTGCCAGCAGCCCGGACTTCCAAGAGACCCAGTACTTC.

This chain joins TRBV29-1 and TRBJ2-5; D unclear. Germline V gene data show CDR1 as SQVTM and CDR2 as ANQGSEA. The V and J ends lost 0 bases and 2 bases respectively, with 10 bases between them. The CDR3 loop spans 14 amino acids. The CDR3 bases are TGCAGCGTTGAAGATAGGAACGGTCAAGAGACCCAGTACTTC. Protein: CSVEDRNGQETQYF.

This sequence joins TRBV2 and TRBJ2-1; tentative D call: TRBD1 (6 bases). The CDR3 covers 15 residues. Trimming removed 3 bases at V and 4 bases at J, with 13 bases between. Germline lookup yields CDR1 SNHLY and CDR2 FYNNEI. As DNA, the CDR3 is TGTGCCAGCAGTGACCCCAGGGGCTCGTACAATGAGCAGTTCTTC. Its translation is CASSDPRGSYNEQFF.

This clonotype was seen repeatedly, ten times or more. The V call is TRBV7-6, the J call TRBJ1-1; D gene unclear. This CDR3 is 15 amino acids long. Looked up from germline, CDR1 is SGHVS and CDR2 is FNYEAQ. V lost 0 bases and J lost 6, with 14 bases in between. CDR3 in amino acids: CASSLAATSSAEAFF. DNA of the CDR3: TGTGCCAGCAGCTTAGCGGCCACGTCAAGCGCTGAAGCTTTCTTT.

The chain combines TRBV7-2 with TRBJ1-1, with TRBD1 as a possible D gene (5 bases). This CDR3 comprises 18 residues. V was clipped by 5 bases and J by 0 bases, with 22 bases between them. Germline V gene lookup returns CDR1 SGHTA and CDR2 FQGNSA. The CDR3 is CASSQIWADGAMNTEAFF. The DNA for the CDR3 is TGTGCCAGCAGCCAGATTTGGGCGGACGGGGCTATGAACACTGAAGCTTTCTTT.

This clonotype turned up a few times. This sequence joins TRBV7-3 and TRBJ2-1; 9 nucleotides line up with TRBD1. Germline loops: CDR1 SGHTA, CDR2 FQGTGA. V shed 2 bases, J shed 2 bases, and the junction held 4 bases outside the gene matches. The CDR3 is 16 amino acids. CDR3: CASSLPGTGPYNEQFF. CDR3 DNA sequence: TGTGCCAGCAGCTTACCCGGGACAGGGCCCTACAATGAGCAGTTCTTC.

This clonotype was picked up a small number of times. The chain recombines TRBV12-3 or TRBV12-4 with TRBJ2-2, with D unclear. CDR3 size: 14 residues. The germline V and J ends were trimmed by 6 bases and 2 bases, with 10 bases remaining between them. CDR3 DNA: TGTGCCAGCAGCTGGTCCCCTAACACCGGGGAGCTGTTTTTT. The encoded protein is CASSWSPNTGELFF.